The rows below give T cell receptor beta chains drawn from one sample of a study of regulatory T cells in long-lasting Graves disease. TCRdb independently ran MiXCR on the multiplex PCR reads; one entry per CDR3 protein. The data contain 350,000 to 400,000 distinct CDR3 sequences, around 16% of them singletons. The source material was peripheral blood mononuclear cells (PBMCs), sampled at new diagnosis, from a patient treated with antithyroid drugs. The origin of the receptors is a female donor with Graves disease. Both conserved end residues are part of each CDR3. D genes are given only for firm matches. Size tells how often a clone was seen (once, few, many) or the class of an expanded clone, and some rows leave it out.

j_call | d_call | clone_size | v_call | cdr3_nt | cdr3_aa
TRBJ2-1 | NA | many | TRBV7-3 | TGTGCCAGCAGCCCGGGGGCCGACAATGAGCAGTTCTTC | CASSPGADNEQFF
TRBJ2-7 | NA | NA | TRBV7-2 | TGTGCCAGCAGCTTATCTGGGGGGAGCCCTGTCCACGAGCAGTACTTC | CASSLSGGSPVHEQYF
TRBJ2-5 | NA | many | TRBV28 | TGTGCCAGCAGCCCATTGGGACTGGTTGAAGAGACCCAGTACTTC | CASSPLGLVEETQYF
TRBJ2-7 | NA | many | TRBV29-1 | TGCAGCGTTAGACAGGACGGCCACGACGAGCAGTACTTC | CSVRQDGHDEQYF
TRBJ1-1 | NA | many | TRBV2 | TGTGCCAGCATCGCAACTGAAGCTTTCTTT | CASIATEAFF
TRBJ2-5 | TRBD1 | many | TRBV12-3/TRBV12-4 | TGTGCCAGCAGTGCTAGGGACAGACAAGAGACCCAGTACTTC | CASSARDRQETQYF
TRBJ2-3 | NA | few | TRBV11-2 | TGTGCCAGCAGCCCCGGGACTGGATATAGCACAGATACGCAGTATTTT | CASSPGTGYSTDTQYF
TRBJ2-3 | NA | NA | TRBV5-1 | TGCGCCAGCAGCTTGTTAGGGGGAAAGACAGATACGCAGTATTTT | CASSLLGGKTDTQYF
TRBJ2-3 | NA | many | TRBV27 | TGTGCCAGCAGTTTGAACAGACCCACAGATACGCAGTATTTT | CASSLNRPTDTQYF
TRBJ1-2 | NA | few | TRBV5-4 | TGTGCCAGCAGCTTGGGTCAGGAATCGTTCGGCTACACCTTC | CASSLGQESFGYTF
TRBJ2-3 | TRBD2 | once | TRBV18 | TGTGCCAGCTCCCGATTAGCGGGAGTGAGCACAGATACGCAGTATTTT | CASSRLAGVSTDTQYF
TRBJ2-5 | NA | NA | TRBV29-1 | TGCAGTGGACTTTCCGAAAAGACCCAGTACTTC | CSGLSEKTQYF
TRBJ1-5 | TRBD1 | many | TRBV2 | TGTGCCAGCAGGGGACAGGGCGATCAGCCCCAGCATTTT | CASRGQGDQPQHF
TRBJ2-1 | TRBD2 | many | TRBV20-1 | TGCAGTGCAAGGACTAGCGGGAGCTACAATGAGCAGTTCTTC | CSARTSGSYNEQFF
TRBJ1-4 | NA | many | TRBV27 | TGTGCCAGCAGTTTAGTTAGGGGGGATGAAAAACTGTTTTTT | CASSLVRGDEKLFF
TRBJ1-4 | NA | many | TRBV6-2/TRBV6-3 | TGTGCCAGCAGTTACTCATCCAGGGGAACTAATGAAAAACTGTTTTTT | CASSYSSRGTNEKLFF
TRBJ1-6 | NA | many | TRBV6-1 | TGTGCCACTTCGAGACAGGCAGCCGATAATTCACCCCTCCACTTT | CATSRQAADNSPLHF
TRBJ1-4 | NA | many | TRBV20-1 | TGCAGTGCTAGACCCAGCCCTGGAGGAGCAACTAGGGGAGAACTGTTTTTT | CSARPSPGGATRGELFF
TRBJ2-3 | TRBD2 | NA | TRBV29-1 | TGCAGCGTTGAAGATCTGGGGCTAGCGGGAGTTCTTTACACAGATACGCAGTATTTT | CSVEDLGLAGVLYTDTQYF
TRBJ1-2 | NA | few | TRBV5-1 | TGCGCCAGCAGCTTGGCCGGCGGGTTTGGAGACTATGGCTACACCTTC | CASSLAGGFGDYGYTF
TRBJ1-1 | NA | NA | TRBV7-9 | TGTGCCACTCCAGATCAAGGTGAAGCTTTCTTT | CATPDQGEAFF
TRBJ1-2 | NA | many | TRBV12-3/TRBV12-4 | TGTGCCAGCAGCATGACCGGGACATCAGTCTTC | CASSMTGTSVF
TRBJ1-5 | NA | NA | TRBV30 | TGTGCCTGGAGTGTCGCAGGCACTAGCAATCAGCCCCAGCATTTT | CAWSVAGTSNQPQHF
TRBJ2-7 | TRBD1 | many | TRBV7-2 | TGTGCCAGCAGCTTAGCAGGGGGCGACAGCTCCTACGAGCAGTACTTC | CASSLAGGDSSYEQYF
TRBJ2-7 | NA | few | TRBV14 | TGTGCCAGCAGCCAAGAACTACGCTACGAGCAGTACTTC | CASSQELRYEQYF
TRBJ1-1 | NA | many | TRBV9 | TGTGCCAGCCTCACCCCCCATCCGGGGACGCAACCTGGGCTGAACACTGAAGCTTTCTTT | CASLTPHPGTQPGLNTEAFF